This TCR beta chain was obtained from a study of blood T cell repertoires in COVID-19. The germline CDR1 and CDR2 sequences are LGHDT and YNNKEL (reference sequence). J gave up 0 bases and V 4 bases, and 4 bases lay outside the gene matches. This CDR3 comprises 18 residues. Ages ranged from about 18 to 89 years, with residence in some 25 US areas. Cohort placement rested on clinical history that participants reported themselves. The table came from immunoSEQ multiplex PCR; TCRdb's copy has only in-frame clones and leaves some out. The sample includes some 260,000 clones, just over 85% of them seen just once.

The specimen sequenced was PBMCs or T cells enriched from blood (not recorded which). The chain recombines TRBV3-1 (or the pseudogene TRBV3-2) with TRBJ2-2; TRBD2 aligns across 14 bases. The clonotype comes from a man aged 35 to 55 who had recovered from COVID-19. In DNA, the CDR3 is TGTGCCAGCAGCCCCCGACTAGCGGGAGGGCCGAACACCGGGGAGCTGTTTTTT. Amino acids: CASSPRLAGGPNTGELFF.